This T cell receptor (beta chain) was recorded in a study of cytomegalovirus exposure and HLA in healthy donors. About the study: Inside one of the first data releases sat 80 million to 95 million unique TCRs taken from HLA-typed donors. Whole-study findings and limits: In a later analysis, the majority of CMV-associated beta chains seemingly showed HLA restriction. As a later analysis showed, several of the most significant clusters appeared to be linked to common viral pathogens. The classifier reportedly diagnosed cytomegalovirus status with high sensitivity and specificity.

The V gene end was trimmed by 5 bases and the J gene end by 2 bases; junction bases not matched to a gene: 4. This CDR3 spans 14 amino acids. Germline CDR1 and CDR2: SGHRS and YFSETQ. 60 Vbeta and 13 Jbeta primers were used in PCR. Data came from immunoSEQ multiplex PCR; TCRdb stores just in-frame clones and leaves some out. In the table there are more than 150,000 clones, 80% of which are singletons. About this clone: Its target is unknown.

The TCR comes from a boy between 10 and 17 years old in good health and CMV-seronegative. Sequenced input: PBMCs. The chain combines TRBV5-1 with TRBJ2-7, with 10 nucleotides matching TRBD1. This CDR3 reads CASRPDRGTYEQYF. Written as DNA, the CDR3 is TGCGCCAGCAGACCGGACAGGGGGACCTACGAGCAGTACTTC.